This note documents a single T cell receptor beta chain sequence. How the authors handled the data: Estimation of nucleated cell counts relied on the amplification of reference gene primers. Measured with immunoSEQ multiplex PCR; TCRdb has only the in-frame clones, and not every one. V, J and clone size derive from that table, while D and trimming were established from the DNA sequence. The sample lists under 200,000 clones; 70% to 90% were seen once. After removal of 4 bases from V and 10 bases from J, the junction contained 14 bases not matched to a gene. CDR3 length equals 16 residues. In germline, CDR1 is MGHRA, CDR2 YSYEKL. The data derive from a study of blood T cell repertoires in COVID-19. For the study at large: From the United States, Italy and Spain came samples of acute and convalescent COVID-19. PBMCs, B-cell-depleted T cells, or T cells provided the cDNA or gDNA that made up the material.

The material sequenced was peripheral blood. The chain is built from TRBV4-1 and TRBJ1-4; 8 bases align to TRBD1. The sequence was collected from a man between 60 and 70 years old with active or convalescent COVID-19. The CDR3 loop is CASSPRPQGGDGKLFF. CDR3 DNA sequence: TGCGCCAGCAGCCCTAGACCACAGGGGGGGGACGGAAAACTGTTTTTT.